This TCR beta chain appears in the sequencing data of a study of human T cells and chemical hapten exposure. Whole-study context: Small differences in pooled library volume mainly drove the variation in TCR yields per sample. Study observations and caveats: TCRs above 1 in 1000 frequency did not change with DPC sensitization.

This clonotype was counted at least ten times. The target antigen is unknown. The time point denotes: healthy volunteer bleed at 2 weeks. Total RNA was isolated from whole blood that had not been fractionated. V trimming: 5 bases; J trimming: 6 bases; junction bases outside the gene matches: 13. This CDR3 region has 17 residues. The germline V gene has CDR1 SGHTA and CDR2 FQGNSA. In the library, unique molecular identifiers were attached to individual cDNA molecules. MiXCR, run by TCRdb on the RACE reads, gives a single entry per CDR3 protein. This sample has 25,000 to 35,000 distinct CDR3 sequences; over 7% occur once, and the top ten carry 9.9%.

The sequenced sample consisted of whole blood. The source of this sequence is a human donor in good health. Some clones in this sample may be carry-over from other donors' samples. The genes are TRBV7-2 and TRBJ2-1; 10 bases match TRBD2. The CDR3 DNA is TGTGCCAGCAGCCTCGGTTGGAGCGGGGGGGCCAGCAATGAGCAGTTCTTC. Amino acid sequence: CASSLGWSGGASNEQFF.